This T cell receptor beta chain was retrieved from a study of response to subunit inactivated influenza vaccine (dated by TCRdb to the late 2010s). Study-wide context: To follow how T cells responded to a trivalent subunit inactivated influenza vaccine, the researchers relied on deep quantitative profiling of the T cell receptor repertoire.

Reading the germline V gene gives CDR1 SQVTM and CDR2 ANQGSEA. V sheds 3 bases and J sheds 0 bases, leaving 15 bases between their ends. The cysteine opens and the phenylalanine closes a CDR3 of 16 amino acids. The only DNA kept is the CDR3, 48 bases in frame from the first base. Remarks on this clonotype: What this receptor recognizes is not known. Base qualities are not at hand, and no much larger clone is one base apart.

Overall study outcomes, separate from this receptor: It was suggested by the authors that each seasonal influenza vaccination may recruit only a limited number of new T cells.

Library preparation was by RT-PCR. The sample was run on an Illumina HiSeq 2500. TCRdb's own reprocessing of the public reads used fastp at Q25 and MiXCR and kept productive beta chains. Every distinct CDR3 protein forms one entry, paired with its most common genes and DNA. The sample yields just under 550,000 distinct CDR3 sequences; under 30% were counted once. 2.5% to 3% of the sample is taken by the ten largest. This sample also belongs to another study, concerning T cells expressing NK-cell markers. Per that second paper: TCR beta cDNA libraries were made by 5'RACE template switching that added a universal primer site and unique molecular identifiers. In sorted CD3+CD56+NKG2C+, CD3+CD56+NKG2C- and CD3+CD56-NKG2C+ T-cell subsets from several donors, TCR beta-chain repertoires were profiled. Among the eight sequenced donors, only one was HCMV-seronegative, while the other seven were HCMV-seropositive. To restrict sorting to alphabetaTCR-expressing T cells, an anti-gammadeltaTCR antibody was added in several experiments. In roughly six donors, the dominant CD3+CD56+NKG2C+ clonotypes were among the top 10 CD8+ clonotypes and accounted for roughly 1.0-7.5% of CD8+ T cells. Those dominant clonotypes were again the most abundant among CD3+CD56-NKG2C+ cells in a few donors, at roughly 25-65%. Whether the expanded NKG2C-expressing T cell clones were specific for HCMV antigens remained unclear. All eight donors whose samples were sequenced were randomly selected healthy volunteers, three of them men and five women. A commercial ELISA kit detecting HCMV-specific IgG in serum was used to determine HCMV serostatus. Ficoll density gradient centrifugation was used to isolate peripheral blood mononuclear cells from blood. CD4+ and CD8+ T cells were isolated from PBMC by magnetic immunoseparation with Miltenyi isolation kits. cDNA synthesis was primed from the TCR beta constant segment, followed by two successive PCR amplification steps. The libraries were sequenced on Illumina HiSeq 2000/2500, MiSeq or NextSeq, producing 2 x 150 bp reads. Reads were demultiplexed and grouped by UMI with MIGEC, and clonotypes were assembled and quantified with MiTCR. To remove erroneous sequences, TCR cDNA sequences were retained only when supported by two or more reads. The tcR package was used for downstream repertoire analysis, with clonotypes matched between fractions based on CDR3 nucleotide sequence plus V segment. VDJmatch was used to annotate antigen specificity against VDJdb, with one amino acid substitution in CDR3 allowed.

Recombination joined TRBV29-1 with TRBJ1-3; the D gene remains uncertain. The clonotype was recovered from a man between 50 and 59 years old who received an inactivated influenza vaccine. Donor details come from another sample of the same person, matched by shared clones. The sequenced sample was CD4+ T cells sorted from PBMCs, obtained about 13 days after vaccination. In nucleotide form, the sequence is TGCAGCGTTGATGGGCCAGGACGGAGCTCTGGAAACACCATATATTTT. Its amino acids are CSVDGPGRSSGNTIYF. Here the CDR3 is joined to the reference TRBV29-1 and TRBJ1-3 genes, and the full variable domain is: SAVISQKPSRDICQRGTSLTIQCQVDSQVTMMFWYRQQPGQSLTLIATANQGSEATYESGFVIDKFPISRPNLTFSTLTVSNMSPEDSSIYLCSVDGPGRSSGNTIYFGEGSWLTVV.